The entry that follows covers one TCR beta chain sequence. Its specific antigen is unknown. Per-nucleotide qualities are absent, and no much larger clonotype sits a single base away. The data stem from a study of cytomegalovirus exposure and HLA in healthy donors (dated by TCRdb to 2016 to 2017). In the study overall: According to an earlier analysis of around 600 of the donors, about 179 million T cells yielded over 100 million unique TCR beta sequences and about 300 Gb of sequence data. An early release covering 550 to 650 HLA-typed donors comprised about 290 gigabases of sequencing data and some 79 million unique TCR sequences. Of the roughly 400 genotyped donors, about 84% fell in the genetic ancestry cluster associated with self-reported Caucasian donors. The study aimed to test whether signatures of past pathogen exposure could be identified by cataloging public T cell receptors. The study used immunosequencing to profile the T cell repertoires of 670 or so subjects and linked those repertoires to cytomegalovirus serostatus. Along with the roughly 670-subject first cohort, a separate validation cohort of some 130 different subjects was used. To predict cytomegalovirus infection status, the study brought together high-throughput TCR immunosequencing, statistical association of individual TCRs with disease status, and machine learning. To study patterns of TCR occurrence, a later analysis re-analyzed previously published TCR beta repertoires from under 750 donors and added high-resolution HLA genotyping. In the later analysis, no new phenotypic data were used to find candidate immune exposures; instead, reliance was placed on TCR beta sequences and their occurrence across donors. An earlier analysis of approximately 580 of the donors used high-throughput TCR beta sequencing to judge whether each TCR beta V gene segment behaved as functional or pseudogenic. Donor age, sex, ethnicity and CMV serostatus were collected together with the repertoire data. A later genetic analysis used genome-wide SNP genotypes for about 60% of the roughly 670 donors, treating that subset as a discovery cohort. All discovery cohort repertoires had been generated on a single sequencing platform. HLA typing covered class I and class II loci at four-digit resolution. The number of typed donors differed by locus: about 629-630 for A, B, C, DRB1 and DQB1; 500 to 550 for DQA1; around 610 for DPA1; and about 450 for DPB1. About 5 DR-DQ haplotypes were handled as single units for association and clustering, since linkage in the cohort was strong. Among 300 to 450 genotyped donors of the cohort, an average of around 240,000 unique TCR beta nucleotide sequences were sequenced per donor, roughly 18% of them non-productive.

General study outcomes and caveats: A later analysis found that most CMV-associated TCR beta chains appeared HLA-restricted, with HLA associations seemingly driven largely by CMV exposure. The only immune exposure information available for the cohort was CMV serostatus. Strong co-occurrence of HLA alleles, especially DR and DQ, made assigning TCR associations to individual alleles difficult. A group of highly shared sequence variants was considered likely to be a technical artifact of the sequencing pipeline. According to the authors, the approach could potentially be generalized to other disease states and immunological phenotypes. An association between a missense DCLRE1C variant and V-gene and J-gene trimming of TCR beta chains was found in a later genetic analysis and replicated in an independent cohort. A few of the identified cytomegalovirus-associated TCR beta chains were confirmed in vitro to be specific for cytomegalovirus antigens. Sequencing depth was assumed to be roughly uniform across donors in the presence/absence analyses, though that assumption may not hold. In the study, approximately 160 TCR beta chains were listed as associated with cytomegalovirus. A later analysis associated about 17,000 TCR beta sequences with specific HLA alleles at a false discovery rate of 0.05. In this cohort, only TCR beta chains were sequenced, and detectable features were limited by the absence of alpha or paired-chain data. Linkage disequilibrium might explain the correlated functional status among segregating V segments, but an unknown experimental factor could not be excluded. In an earlier analysis of fewer than 750 of the donors, most TCR beta V segments were observed in productive rearrangements about 90% or about 30% of the time, broadly matching IMGT annotations. In a later analysis, TCR association rates were found to vary across HLA loci, with the most associated TCRs seen for DRB1 alleles and the fewest for HLA-C alleles. Most TCR sequences were observed very rarely across donors, whereas some public TCRs were present in many individuals. Cytomegalovirus status was reported to be diagnosed by the classifier with high specificity and sensitivity in both the original and validation cohorts. The earlier analysis of 450 to 700 of the donors excluded roughly 16 rarely observed V segments, including chromosome 9 orphons, because counts were too low. In a later analysis, HLA-associated TCR beta chains were found to be more clonally expanded and to have lower generation probabilities than equally common non-associated chains. Because HLA typing was missing for some donors at each locus, association tests included only the typed subset. According to a later genetic analysis, donors in an Asian-associated ancestry cluster had fewer N-insertions in productive TCRs than the approximately 670-donor mean. According to a later analysis, parvovirus B19, influenza, CMV and Epstein-Barr virus appeared linked to several top co-occurrence clusters. A further reported finding was that TCR beta sequences accurately predicted the HLA-A and HLA-B alleles for most subjects in the first cohort.

Preparation of the library involved the immunoSEQ multiplex PCR assay. A mixture of 60 forward primers for TCR Vbeta segments and 13 reverse primers for TCR Jbeta segments was used in the multiplex PCR. The CDR3 region of rearranged TCR beta genes was amplified from genomic DNA with a multiplex PCR assay. On the Illumina HiSeq System, the amplified TCR beta libraries were sequenced as 87-base-pair reads. The original pipeline was this. A later analysis tallied approximately 87 million unique TCR beta chains across the 666 repertoires, and some 10 million of those chains were shared by two or more donors. Raw reads were error-corrected and collapsed into unique sequences by a nearest-neighbor algorithm in which closely related sequences were merged to remove PCR and sequencing errors. Alignment of CDR3 sequences to IMGT reference sequences was used to assign V, D and J gene segments. For a sequence to be retained, at least a six-nucleotide match to both a V gene segment and a J gene segment was required. Rearrangements were called productive when the CDR3 lacked stop codons and stayed in frame with V and J; all others were non-productive. CDR3 was defined by IMGT convention, running from the second conserved V-encoded cysteine to the conserved J-encoded phenylalanine. The earlier analysis of approximately 590 of the donors excluded any sequence lacking an unambiguous match to a single V gene segment. An earlier analysis of approximately 590 of the donors called V segments functional above 56.7% productive rearrangements and segregating when the between-donor standard deviation exceeded 5%. A statistical classification framework was built to diagnose cytomegalovirus status from the catalog of TCR beta chain sequences. In a later analysis, V and J genes were assigned by comparing TCR nucleotide sequences against IMGT/GENE-DB human TR gene sequences. Using the TCRdist pipeline, a later analysis assigned CDR3 sequences along with most-parsimonious VDJ recombination scenarios. In a later analysis, each TCR beta chain was defined by its CDR3 amino acid sequence together with its V-gene family, and reads lacking a unique V-gene family were excluded. A later analysis removed 500 to 600 highly shared, low-generation-probability nucleotide sequences to deal with suspected cross-contamination and a sequencing artifact. A later analysis calculated a clonal expansion index for each public chain from normalized within-repertoire ranks of inferred template counts. In a later analysis, generation probabilities were computed using a VDJ recombination model fitted to out-of-frame rearrangements, and the results were checked against IGoR. Hypergeometric tests were used in a later analysis to score TCR-TCR, TCR-HLA and TCR-CMV co-occurrence, with a repertoire-size bias correction applied to the TCR pairs. In a later analysis, false discovery rates were estimated by permuting HLA or CMV assignments 20 times. In a later analysis, co-occurring TCRs were grouped with DBSCAN, and TCRdist sequence similarity was added when clustering was performed within HLA-allele-positive subsets. Co-occurrence clustering excluded repertoires with fewer than 30,000 or more than 120,000 public chains, plus five with anomalous nucleotide sharing. TCRdb obtained this table from immuneACCESS and retained in-frame rearrangements with V and J assigned. These tables miss some clones; where compared with another copy, unresolved V genes account for less than half of the shortfall, and the remainder is unexplained. The DNA gave D and trimming, while V, J and clone size come from that table. The sample includes 150,000 to 200,000 clones, with 80% observed a single time. The ten largest clones take up 0.65% to 0.75% of the sample.

The cohort was made up of approximately 670 healthy bone marrow donors. Cohort members were all nominally healthy when sampled, although unrecorded immune exposures were likely present. The donor was CMV seronegative and was included in the group of several hundred seronegative cohort members. A peripheral blood sample was collected from each donor, and TCR beta sequencing was performed on peripheral blood mononuclear cells. The Qiagen DNeasy Blood Extraction Kit was used to extract genomic DNA from the blood cell samples. The material sequenced was PBMCs. This clonotype was sampled from a boy younger than 18 in good health and CMV-seronegative.

DNA sequence: TGTGCCAGCAGTCCCCCTCAGGGGCGCGGAAAACTGTTTTTT. It encodes CASSPPQGRGKLFF. The chain couples TRBV28 to TRBJ1-4; a tentative D call is TRBD1 (6 bases match). Deletion took 5 bases off V and 10 bases off J, with a span of 17 bases between the germline ends. Including the terminal cysteine and phenylalanine, the CDR3 comprises 14 residues. Solely the CDR3 DNA is kept, with 42 bases framed from the first base. Per the germline V gene, MDHEN is the CDR1 and SYDVKM is the CDR2.